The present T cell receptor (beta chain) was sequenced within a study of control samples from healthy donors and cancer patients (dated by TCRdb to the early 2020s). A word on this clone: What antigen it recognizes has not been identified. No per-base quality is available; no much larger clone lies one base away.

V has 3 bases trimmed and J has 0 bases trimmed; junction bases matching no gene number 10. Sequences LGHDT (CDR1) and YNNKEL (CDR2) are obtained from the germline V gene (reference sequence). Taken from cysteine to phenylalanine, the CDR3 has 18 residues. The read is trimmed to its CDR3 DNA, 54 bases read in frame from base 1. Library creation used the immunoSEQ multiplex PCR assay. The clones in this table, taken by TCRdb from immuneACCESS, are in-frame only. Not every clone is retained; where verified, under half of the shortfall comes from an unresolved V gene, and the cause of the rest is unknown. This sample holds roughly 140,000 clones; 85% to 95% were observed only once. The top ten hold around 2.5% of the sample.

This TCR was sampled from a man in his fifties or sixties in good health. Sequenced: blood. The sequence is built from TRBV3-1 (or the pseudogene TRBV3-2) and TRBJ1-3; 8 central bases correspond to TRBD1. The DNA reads TGTGCCAGCAGCCAGGGACAGGCATTATCGTCCTCTGGAAACACCATATATTTT. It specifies CASSQGQALSSSGNTIYF.